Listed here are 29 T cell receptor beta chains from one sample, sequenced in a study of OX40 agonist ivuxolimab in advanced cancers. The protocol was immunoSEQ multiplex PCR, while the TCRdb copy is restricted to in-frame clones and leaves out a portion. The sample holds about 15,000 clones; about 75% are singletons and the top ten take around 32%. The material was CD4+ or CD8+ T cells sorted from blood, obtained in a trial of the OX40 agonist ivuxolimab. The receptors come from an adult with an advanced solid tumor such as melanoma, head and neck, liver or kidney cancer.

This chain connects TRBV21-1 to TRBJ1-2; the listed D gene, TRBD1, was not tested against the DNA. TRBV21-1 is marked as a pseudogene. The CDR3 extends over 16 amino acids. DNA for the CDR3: TGTGCCAGCAGCAATATGGGGGGGACAGGGAACGAGGGCTACACCTTC. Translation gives CASSNMGGTGNEGYTF.

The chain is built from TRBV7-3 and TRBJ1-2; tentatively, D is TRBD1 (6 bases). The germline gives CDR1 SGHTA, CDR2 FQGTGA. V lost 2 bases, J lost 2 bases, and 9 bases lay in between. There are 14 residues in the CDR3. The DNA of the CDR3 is TGTGCCAGCAGCTTATTTACAGGGAACTATGGCTACACCTTC. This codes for CASSLFTGNYGYTF.

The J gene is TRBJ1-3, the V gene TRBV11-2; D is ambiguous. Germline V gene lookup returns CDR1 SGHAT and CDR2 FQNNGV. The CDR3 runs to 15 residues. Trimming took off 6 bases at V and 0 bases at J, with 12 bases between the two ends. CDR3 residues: CASSYQTFSGNTIYF. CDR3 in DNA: TGTGCCAGCAGTTATCAGACTTTCTCTGGAAACACCATATATTTT.

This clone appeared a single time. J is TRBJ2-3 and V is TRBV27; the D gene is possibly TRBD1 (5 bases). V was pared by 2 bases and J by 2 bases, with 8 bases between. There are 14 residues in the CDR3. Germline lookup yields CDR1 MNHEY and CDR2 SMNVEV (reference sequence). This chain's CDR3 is CASSLSRATDTQYF. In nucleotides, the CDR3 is TGTGCCAGCAGTTTAAGCAGGGCCACAGATACGCAGTATTTT.

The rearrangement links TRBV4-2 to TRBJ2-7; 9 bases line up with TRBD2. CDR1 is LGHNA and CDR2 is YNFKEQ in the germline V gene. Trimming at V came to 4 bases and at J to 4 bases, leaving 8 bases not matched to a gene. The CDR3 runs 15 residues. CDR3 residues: CASSPRGGGGYEQYF. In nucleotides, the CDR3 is TGTGCCAGCAGCCCCCGCGGGGGGGGAGGTTACGAGCAGTACTTC.

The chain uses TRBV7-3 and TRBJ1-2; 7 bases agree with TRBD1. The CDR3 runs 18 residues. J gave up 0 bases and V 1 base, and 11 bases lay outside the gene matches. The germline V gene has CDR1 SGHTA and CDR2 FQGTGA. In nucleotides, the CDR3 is TGTGCCAGCAGCTTAAATCGAAAGGGGGCTGGAGCTAACTATGGCTACACCTTC. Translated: CASSLNRKGAGANYGYTF. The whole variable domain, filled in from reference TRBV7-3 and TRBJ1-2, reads GAGVSQTPSNKVTEKGKYVELRCDPISGHTALYWYRQSLGQGPEFLIYFQGTGAADDSGLPNDRFFAVRPEGSVSTLKIQRTERGDSAVYLCASSLNRKGAGANYGYTFGSGTRLTVV.

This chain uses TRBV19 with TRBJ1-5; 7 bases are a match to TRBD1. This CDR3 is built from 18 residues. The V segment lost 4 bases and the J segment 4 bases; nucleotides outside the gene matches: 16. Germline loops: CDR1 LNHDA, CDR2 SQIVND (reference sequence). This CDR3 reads CASSKFPQGGPVNQPQHF. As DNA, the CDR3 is TGTGCCAGTAGTAAGTTCCCCCAGGGGGGTCCCGTTAATCAGCCCCAGCATTTT.

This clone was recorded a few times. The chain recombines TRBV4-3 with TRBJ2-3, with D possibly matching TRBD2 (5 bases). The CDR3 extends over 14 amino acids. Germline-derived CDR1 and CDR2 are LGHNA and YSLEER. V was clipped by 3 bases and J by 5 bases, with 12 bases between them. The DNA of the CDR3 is TGCGCCAGCAGCCAGGAACTAGAAGTAGATACGCAGTATTTT. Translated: CASSQELEVDTQYF.

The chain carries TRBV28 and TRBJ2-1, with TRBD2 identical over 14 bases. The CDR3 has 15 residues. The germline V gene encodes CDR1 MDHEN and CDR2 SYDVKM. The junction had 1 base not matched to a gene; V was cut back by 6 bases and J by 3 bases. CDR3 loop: CASRGTSGSYNEQFF. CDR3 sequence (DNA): TGTGCCAGCAGAGGGACTAGCGGGAGCTACAATGAGCAGTTCTTC.

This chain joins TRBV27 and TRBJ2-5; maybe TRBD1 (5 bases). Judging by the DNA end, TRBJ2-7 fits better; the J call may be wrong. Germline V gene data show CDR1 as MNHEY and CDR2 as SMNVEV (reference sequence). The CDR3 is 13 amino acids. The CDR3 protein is CASSPGRGYEQYF. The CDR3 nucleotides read TGTGCCAGCAGCCCAGGGCGCGGCTACGAGCAGTACTTC.

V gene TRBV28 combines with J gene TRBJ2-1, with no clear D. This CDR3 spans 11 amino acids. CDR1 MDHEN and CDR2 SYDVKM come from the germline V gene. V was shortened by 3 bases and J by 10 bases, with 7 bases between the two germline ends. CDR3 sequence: CASSFFREQFF. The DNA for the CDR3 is TGTGCCAGCAGTTTTTTCCGAGAGCAGTTCTTC.

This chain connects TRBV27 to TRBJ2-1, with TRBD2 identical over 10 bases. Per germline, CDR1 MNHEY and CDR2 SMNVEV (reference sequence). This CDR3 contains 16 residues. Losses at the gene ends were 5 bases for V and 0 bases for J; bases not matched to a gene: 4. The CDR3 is CASSISSGSSYNEQFF. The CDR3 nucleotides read TGTGCCAGCAGTATTTCTAGCGGGAGCTCCTACAATGAGCAGTTCTTC.

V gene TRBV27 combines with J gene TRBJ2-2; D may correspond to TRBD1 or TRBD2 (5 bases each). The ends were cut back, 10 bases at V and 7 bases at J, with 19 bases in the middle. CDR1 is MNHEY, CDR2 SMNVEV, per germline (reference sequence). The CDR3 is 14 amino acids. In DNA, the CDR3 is TGTGCCACCTATCGGGACGGGGCCCTCGGGGAGCTGTTTTTT. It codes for CATYRDGALGELFF.

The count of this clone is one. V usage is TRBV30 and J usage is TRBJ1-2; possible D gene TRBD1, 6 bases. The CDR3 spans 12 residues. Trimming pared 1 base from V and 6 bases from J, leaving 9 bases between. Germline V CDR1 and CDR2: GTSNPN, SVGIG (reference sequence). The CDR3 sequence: CAWSGPGDGYTF. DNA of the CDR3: TGTGCCTGGAGTGGGCCAGGGGATGGCTACACCTTC.

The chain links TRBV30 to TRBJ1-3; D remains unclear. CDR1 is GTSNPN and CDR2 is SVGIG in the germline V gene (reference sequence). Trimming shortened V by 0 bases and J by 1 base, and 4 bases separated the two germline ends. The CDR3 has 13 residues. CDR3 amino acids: CAWSVVSGNTIYF. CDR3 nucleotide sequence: TGTGCCTGGAGTGTCGTATCTGGAAACACCATATATTTT.

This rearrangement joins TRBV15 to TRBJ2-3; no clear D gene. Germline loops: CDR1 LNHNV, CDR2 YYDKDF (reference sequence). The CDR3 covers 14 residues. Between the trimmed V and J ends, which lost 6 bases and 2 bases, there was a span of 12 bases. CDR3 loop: CATRGGLITDTQYF. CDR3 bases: TGTGCCACCAGAGGCGGCTTAATCACAGATACGCAGTATTTT.

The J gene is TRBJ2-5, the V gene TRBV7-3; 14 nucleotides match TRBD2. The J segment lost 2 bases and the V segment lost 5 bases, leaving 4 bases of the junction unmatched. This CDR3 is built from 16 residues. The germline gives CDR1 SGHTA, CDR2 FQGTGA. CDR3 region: CASSPGLAGGQETQYF. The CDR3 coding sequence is TGTGCCAGCAGCCCAGGACTAGCGGGAGGTCAAGAGACCCAGTACTTC.

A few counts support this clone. In DNA form, the CDR3 reads TGCAGTGCTAGCAACGAAAAACTGTTTTTT. This sequence encodes CSASNEKLFF. The chain couples TRBV20-1 to TRBJ1-4; D call uncertain. This CDR3 spans 10 amino acids. The ends were cut back, 3 bases at V and 8 bases at J, with 4 bases in the middle. Per germline, CDR1 DFQATT and CDR2 SNEGSKA (reference sequence).

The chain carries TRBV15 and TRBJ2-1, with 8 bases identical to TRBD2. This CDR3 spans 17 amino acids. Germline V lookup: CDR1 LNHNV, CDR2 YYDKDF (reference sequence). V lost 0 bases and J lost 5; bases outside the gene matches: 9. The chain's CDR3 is CATSRDPPPGGDNEQFF. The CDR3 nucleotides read TGTGCCACCAGCAGAGACCCCCCTCCCGGGGGGGACAATGAGCAGTTCTTC.

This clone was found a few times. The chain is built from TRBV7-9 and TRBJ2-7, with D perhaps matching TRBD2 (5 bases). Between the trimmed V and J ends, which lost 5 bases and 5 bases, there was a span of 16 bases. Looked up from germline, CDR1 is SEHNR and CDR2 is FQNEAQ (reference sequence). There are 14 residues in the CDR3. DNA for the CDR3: TGTGCCAGCAGCGACCACAACGGGGTCAACGAGCAGTACTTC. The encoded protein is CASSDHNGVNEQYF. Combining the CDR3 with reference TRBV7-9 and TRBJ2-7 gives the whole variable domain DTGVSQNPRHKITKRGQNVTFRCDPISEHNRLYWYRQTLGQGPEFLTYFQNEAQLEKSRLLSDRFSAERPKGSFSTLEIQRTEQGDSAMYLCASSDHNGVNEQYFGPGTRLTVT.

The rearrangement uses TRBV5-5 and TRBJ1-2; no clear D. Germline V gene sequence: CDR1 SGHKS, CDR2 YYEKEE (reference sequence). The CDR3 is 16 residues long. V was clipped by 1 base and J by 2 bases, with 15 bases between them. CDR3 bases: TGTGCCAGCAGCTTGATTTCCGGCCTCCTCAACTATGGCTACACCTTC. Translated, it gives CASSLISGLLNYGYTF.

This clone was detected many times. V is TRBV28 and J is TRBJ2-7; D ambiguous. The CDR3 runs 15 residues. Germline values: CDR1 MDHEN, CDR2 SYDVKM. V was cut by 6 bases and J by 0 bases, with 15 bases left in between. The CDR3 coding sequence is TGTGCCAGCAGCCCACAGCCCCGAGTCTCCTACGAGCAGTACTTC. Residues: CASSPQPRVSYEQYF. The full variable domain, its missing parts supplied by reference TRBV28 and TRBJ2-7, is DVKVTQSSRYLVKRTGEKVFLECVQDMDHENMFWYRQDPGLGLRLIYFSYDVKMKEKGDIPEGYSVSREKKERFSLILESASTNQTSMYLCASSPQPRVSYEQYFGPGTRLTVT.

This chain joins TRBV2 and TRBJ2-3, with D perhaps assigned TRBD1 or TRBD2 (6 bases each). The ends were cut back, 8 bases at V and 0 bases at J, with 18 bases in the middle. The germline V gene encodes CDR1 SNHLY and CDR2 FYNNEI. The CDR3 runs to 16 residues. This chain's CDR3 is CASLGGGGKSTDTQYF. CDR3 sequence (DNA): TGTGCCAGCCTCGGTGGGGGCGGGAAAAGCACAGATACGCAGTATTTT.

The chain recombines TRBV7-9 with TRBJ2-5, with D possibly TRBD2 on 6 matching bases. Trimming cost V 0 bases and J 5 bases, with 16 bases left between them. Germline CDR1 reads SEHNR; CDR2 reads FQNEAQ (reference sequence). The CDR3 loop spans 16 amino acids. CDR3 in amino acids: CASSLAWFSGRETQYF. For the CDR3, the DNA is TGTGCCAGCAGCTTAGCGTGGTTTTCGGGGAGGGAGACCCAGTACTTC.

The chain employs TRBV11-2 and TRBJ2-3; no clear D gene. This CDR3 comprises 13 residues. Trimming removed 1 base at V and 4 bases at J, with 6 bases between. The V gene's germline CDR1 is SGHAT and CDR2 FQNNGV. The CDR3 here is CASSLVGPDTQYF. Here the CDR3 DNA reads TGTGCCAGCAGCTTAGTAGGGCCAGATACGCAGTATTTT.

CDR3 DNA sequence: TGTGCCAGCAGCGTTAGCGTACGGCCCCTCGATGAGCAGTTCTTC. It is translated as CASSVSVRPLDEQFF. The chain joins TRBV7-9 to TRBJ2-1; D may be TRBD2 (5 bases). Trimming pared 5 bases from V and 8 bases from J, leaving 19 bases between. This CDR3 contains 15 residues. CDR1 is SEHNR, CDR2 FQNEAQ, per germline (reference sequence).

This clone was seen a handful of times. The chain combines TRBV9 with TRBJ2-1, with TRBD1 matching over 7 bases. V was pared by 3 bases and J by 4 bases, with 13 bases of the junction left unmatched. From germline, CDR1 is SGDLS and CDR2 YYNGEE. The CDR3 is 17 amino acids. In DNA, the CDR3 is TGTGCCAGCAGCGCGGGGACAGCCTTCCTGACGTACAATGAGCAGTTCTTC. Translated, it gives CASSAGTAFLTYNEQFF.

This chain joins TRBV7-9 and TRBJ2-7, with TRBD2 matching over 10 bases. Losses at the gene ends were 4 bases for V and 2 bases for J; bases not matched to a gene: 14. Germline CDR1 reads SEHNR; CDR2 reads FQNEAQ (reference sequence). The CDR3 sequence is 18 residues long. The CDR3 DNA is TGTGCCAGCAGCTCCACCAGACCCGGACTAGCGGTGGCCTACGAGCAGTACTTC. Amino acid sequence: CASSSTRPGLAVAYEQYF.

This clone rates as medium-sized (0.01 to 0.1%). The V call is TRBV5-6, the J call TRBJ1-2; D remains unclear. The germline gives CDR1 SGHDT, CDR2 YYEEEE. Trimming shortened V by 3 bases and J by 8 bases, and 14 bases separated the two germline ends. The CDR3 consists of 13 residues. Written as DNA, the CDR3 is TGTGCCAGCAGCTGGTCGGCTGCCAGCGGCTACACCTTC. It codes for CASSWSAASGYTF.